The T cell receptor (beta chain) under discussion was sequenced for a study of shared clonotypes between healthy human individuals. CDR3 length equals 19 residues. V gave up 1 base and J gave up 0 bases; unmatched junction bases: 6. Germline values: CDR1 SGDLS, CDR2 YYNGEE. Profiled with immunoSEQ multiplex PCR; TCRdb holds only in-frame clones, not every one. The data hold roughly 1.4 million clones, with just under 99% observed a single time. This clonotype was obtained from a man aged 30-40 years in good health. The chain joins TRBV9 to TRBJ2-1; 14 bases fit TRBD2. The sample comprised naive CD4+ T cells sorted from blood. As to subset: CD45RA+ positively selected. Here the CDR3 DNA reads TGTGCCAGCAGCGTACCGGGACTAGCGGGGGAAAGCTCCTACAATGAGCAGTTCTTC. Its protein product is CASSVPGLAGESSYNEQFF.